This T cell receptor beta chain was found in a study of human T cells and chemical hapten exposure. With regard to this clonotype: The antigen remains unidentified.

As for time point: pre-sensitization, week 0. Treatment noted: therapeutic diphenylcyclopropenone sensitization with weekly scalp DPC. Patches went on only after blood had been drawn each time. Single cDNA molecules in the library carried unique molecular identifiers attached during preparation. TCRdb processed the RACE reads anew with MiXCR; each CDR3 protein has one entry. The sample shows some 74,000 distinct CDR3 sequences, around 15% of them seen only once. The CDR3 covers 15 residues. Between the trimmed V and J ends, which lost 0 bases and 4 bases, there was a span of 11 bases. Germline assignment: CDR1 SGHTA and CDR2 FQGNSA. Study results and caveats: PT1 expanded TCR numbers tracked positively with patch test score.

The sample in question was whole blood, obtained in connection with sensitization to the hapten diphenylcyclopropenone (DPC). The receptor was isolated from a woman in her fifties or sixties with alopecia areata. Some clones in this sample may be carry-over from other donors' samples. The chain recombines TRBV7-2 with TRBJ2-3; unclear D gene. As DNA, the CDR3 is TGTGCCAGCAGCTTAGCCCCCACTATCGCAGATACGCAGTATTTT. Translating it yields CASSLAPTIADTQYF.